A single sample gave rise to the 25 T cell receptor beta chains below, sequenced in a study of molecular identifiers for immune sequencing clone quantification. TCRdb analysed the PCR reads with MiXCR anew, one entry per CDR3 protein. The sample carries around 460,000 distinct CDR3 sequences, 25% recorded once. Sequenced: naive CD8+ T cells from blood, with Jurkat cell RNA spiked in. Subset meaning: FACS-sorted CD8+CD4-CCR7+CD45RA+ naive T cells. These receptors all stem from a human donor in good health. Some libraries in this study had Jurkat cell RNA spiked in.

There are a few counts of this clonotype. This chain connects TRBV5-4 to TRBJ2-2; 10 nucleotides line up with TRBD2. Trimming took 9 bases from V and 6 from J; bases not matched to a gene: 5. This CDR3 region has 13 residues. Germline V gives CDR1 SGHNT, CDR2 YYREEE (reference sequence). The CDR3 coding sequence is TGTGCCACCCACCTAGCGGGAGCCGGGGAGCTGTTTTTT. This gives the protein CATHLAGAGELFF.

V gene TRBV30 combines with J gene TRBJ1-2, with no clear D. Trimming took off 0 bases at V and 2 bases at J, with 7 bases between the two ends. Germline V CDR1 and CDR2: GTSNPN, SVGIG (reference sequence). CDR3 length: 13 residues. The CDR3 nucleotides read TGTGCCTGGAGTGTAGGCCTAAACTATGGCTACACCTTC. Translation gives CAWSVGLNYGYTF.

This clonotype was counted only a few times. V usage is TRBV9 and J usage is TRBJ2-3; no definite D call. V was shortened by 0 bases and J by 5 bases, with 7 bases between the two germline ends. This CDR3 comprises 13 residues. Germline CDR1 SGDLS, CDR2 YYNGEE. CDR3 protein: CASSVEGLDTQYF. CDR3 coding DNA: TGTGCCAGCAGCGTAGAAGGGTTAGATACGCAGTATTTT. The full variable domain, rest sourced from reference TRBV9 and TRBJ2-3, is DSGVTQTPKHLITATGQRVTLRCSPRSGDLSVYWYQQSLDQGLQFLIQYYNGEERAKGNILERFSAQQFPDLHSELNLSSLELGDSALYFCASSVEGLDTQYFGPGTRLTVL.

The table lists this clonotype with many counts. The chain is built from TRBV5-4 and TRBJ1-1; 7 bases are a match to TRBD1. CDR1 is SGHNT and CDR2 is YYREEE in the germline V gene (reference sequence). The CDR3 loop spans 14 amino acids. J was trimmed by 3 bases and V by 0 bases; bases with no gene match: 2. The CDR3 spells CASSLEGAYTEAFF. The CDR3 region has the DNA TGTGCCAGCAGCTTGGAGGGGGCATACACTGAAGCTTTCTTT. Together with reference TRBV5-4 and TRBJ1-1, the CDR3 gives the full variable domain: ETGVTQSPTHLIKTRGQQVTLRCSSQSGHNTVSWYQQALGQGPQFIFQYYREEENGRGNFPPRFSGLQFPNYSSELNVNALELDDSALYLCASSLEGAYTEAFFGQGTRLTVV.

The V gene is TRBV2, the J gene TRBJ1-5; D remains unclear. This CDR3 comprises 16 residues. Deletions cut 1 base from V and 7 bases from J, with 17 bases between. Germline V lookup: CDR1 SNHLY, CDR2 FYNNEI. In DNA form, the CDR3 reads TGTGCCAGCAGTGAAGAGGCCAGCCCCATAGGGCAGCCCCAGCATTTT. The encoded protein is CASSEEASPIGQPQHF.

This clonotype has at least ten counts. The chain joins TRBV9 to TRBJ2-3; TRBD2 agrees at 7 bases. With V trimmed by 2 bases and J by 3 bases, 9 bases remained unmatched. The CDR3 extends over 16 amino acids. Germline loops: CDR1 SGDLS, CDR2 YYNGEE. The CDR3 DNA is TGTGCCAGCAGCGTGTTTAATAGCGGGCCGACAGATACGCAGTATTTT. It encodes CASSVFNSGPTDTQYF.

This clonotype showed up just a few times. The chain employs TRBV7-6 and TRBJ2-7; D may be TRBD1 or TRBD2 (6 bases each). The CDR3 is 15 amino acids. Trimming removed 5 bases at V and 3 bases at J, with 17 bases between. Germline CDR1 and CDR2: SGHVS and FNYEAQ. This CDR3 is CASSPPGGEGYEQYF. The CDR3 bases are TGTGCCAGCAGCCCTCCCGGGGGCGAAGGCTACGAGCAGTACTTC.

A note on this clonotype: One end of the junction is discordant with germline, which a read error may explain. This chain links TRBV9 with TRBJ2-7; 8 positions agree with TRBD1. The length of the CDR3 is 15 residues. Per germline, CDR1 SGDLS and CDR2 YYNGEE. The chain's CDR3 is CASSDGDRPAYDQYF. For the CDR3, the DNA is TGTGCCAGCAGCGATGGGGACAGGCCTGCCTACGACCAGTACTTC.

On this clonotype: A much larger clone lies one base from this, so it may be a read error. The chain employs TRBV28 and TRBJ1-5, with D possibly matching TRBD1 (5 bases). The CDR3 runs 14 residues. The V and J ends lost 7 bases and 7 bases respectively, with 17 bases between them. CDR1 is MDHEN and CDR2 is SYDVKM in the germline V gene. The CDR3 DNA reads as TGTGCCAGCACAGGACTCCGGGAGGGGCAGCCCCAGCATTTT. It yields the protein CASTGLREGQPQHF.

This chain links TRBV9 with TRBJ2-5; weak D call: TRBD1 (5 bases). Germline V CDR1 and CDR2: SGDLS, YYNGEE. The CDR3 is made up of 12 amino acids. The CDR3 DNA is TGTAGACGCAATAATCCAGGGGAGACCCAGTACTTC. As protein: CRRNNPGETQYF.

Only a few counts were recorded for this clonotype. The chain carries TRBV20-1 and TRBJ2-7, with D unclear. From germline, CDR1 is DFQATT and CDR2 SNEGSKA (reference sequence). Deletions cut 7 bases from V and 2 bases from J, with 9 bases between. CDR3 length: 11 amino acids. CDR3 coding DNA: TGCAGTGTGGGCTTCGCCTACGAGCAGTACTTC. Translation gives CSVGFAYEQYF.

As concerns this clonotype: This may arise from a read error, as a much more abundant clone is one base away. The V and J genes are TRBV7-9 and TRBJ2-7; D is perhaps TRBD1 (6 bases). The CDR3 spans 13 residues. Germline V CDR1 and CDR2: SEHNR, FQNEAQ (reference sequence). The CDR3 bases are TGTGCCGGCAGCTTAGGGGGTTCCGGTGAGCAGTACTTC. Residues: CAGSLGGSGEQYF.

This clonotype showed up many times. This chain links TRBV7-2 with TRBJ2-3, with 12 positions matching TRBD2. The CDR3 is made up of 15 amino acids. V lost 5 bases, J lost 6 bases, and 6 bases stayed unmatched. Looked up from germline, CDR1 is SGHTA and CDR2 is FQGNSA. CDR3 nucleotides: TGTGCCAGCAGCCCGACTAGCGGGAGACTGGATACGCAGTATTTT. Protein sequence: CASSPTSGRLDTQYF.

This clonotype showed up just a few times. V is TRBV2 and J is TRBJ2-7, with 9 positions matching TRBD1. Trimming removed 1 base from V and 0 bases from J; junction bases left unmatched: 1. This CDR3 spans 15 amino acids. Germline assignment: CDR1 SNHLY and CDR2 FYNNEI. The CDR3: CASSEDRGPSYEQYF. CDR3 bases: TGTGCCAGCAGTGAAGACAGGGGGCCCTCCTACGAGCAGTACTTC.

Many counts were recorded for this clonotype. The gene calls are TRBV4-1 and TRBJ2-3, with D maybe TRBD2 (6 bases). The CDR3 covers 15 residues. The germline gives CDR1 MGHRA, CDR2 YSYEKL. Trimming stripped 0 bases from V and 1 base from J, with 8 bases between. The chain's CDR3 is CASSQDGGGTDTQYF. For the CDR3, the DNA is TGCGCCAGCAGCCAAGACGGGGGTGGCACAGATACGCAGTATTTT.

There are many counts of this clonotype. The chain joins TRBV28 to TRBJ2-6; D tentatively fits TRBD1 or TRBD2 (5 bases each). Trimming left V 3 bases short and J 4 bases short, with 13 bases between. The CDR3 runs to 16 residues. Germline V gene data show CDR1 as MDHEN and CDR2 as SYDVKM. The CDR3 reads CASSFPGALGANVLTF. In nucleotides, the CDR3 is TGTGCCAGCAGTTTCCCCGGGGCGTTAGGGGCCAACGTCCTGACTTTC.

The DNA for the CDR3 is TGTGCCAGCAGCTTTTCGGCTAGGGGGACAGATACGCAGTATTTT. This translates into CASSFSARGTDTQYF. The V and J genes are TRBV13 and TRBJ2-3, with a weak D call TRBD1 (6 bases). Trimming shortened V by 3 bases and J by 3 bases, and 13 bases separated the two germline ends. Germline-derived CDR1 and CDR2 are PRHDT and FYEKMQ (reference sequence). The CDR3 is made up of 15 amino acids.

This clonotype was seen ten or more times. The chain uses TRBV7-2 and TRBJ2-1; D possibly corresponds to TRBD1 (6 bases). The germline V and J ends were trimmed by 5 bases and 8 bases, with 22 bases remaining between them. From germline, CDR1 is SGHTA and CDR2 FQGNSA. The CDR3 is 16 amino acids. This chain's CDR3 is CASSPTGQMSLYEQFF. CDR3 in DNA: TGTGCCAGCAGCCCTACAGGACAGATGAGTCTCTATGAGCAGTTCTTC.

Remarks on this clonotype: This clone may be a read error of a much larger clone one base away. The chain employs TRBV7-2 and TRBJ2-3; D may be TRBD2 (5 bases). Germline CDR1 SGHTA, CDR2 FQGNSA. This CDR3 contains 15 residues. As DNA, the CDR3 is TGTGCCAGCAGCGAGACCGGACCGAGCGGAGATACGCTGTATTTT. Translating gives CASSETGPSGDTLYF.

This clonotype was seen repeatedly, ten times or more. V usage is TRBV6-2 or TRBV6-3 and J usage is TRBJ2-4; the D is unclear. The germline gives CDR1 MNHEY, CDR2 SVGEGT. V lost 2 bases to trimming and J lost 0 bases, with 11 bases between them. This CDR3 is 16 amino acids long. CDR3 region: CASSYIGPIAKNIQYF. As DNA, the CDR3 is TGTGCCAGCAGTTACATCGGGCCTATAGCCAAAAACATTCAGTACTTC.

With respect to this clonotype: Germline is not matched at one junction end, which may reflect a read error. The chain employs TRBV20-1 and TRBJ2-7; D not resolved. Germline V gives CDR1 DFQATT, CDR2 SNEGSKA (reference sequence). The CDR3 length is 13 residues. The CDR3 DNA reads as TGCGGTGCTAGAGATGGTAGCTCCTACGAGCAGTACTTC. Its translation: CGARDGSSYEQYF.

This clonotype has more than one count but fewer than ten. This CDR3 is CASTSYGSPLHF. Written as DNA, the CDR3 is TGTGCCAGCACCTCCTATGGATCACCCCTCCACTTT. This chain links TRBV6-2 or TRBV6-3 with TRBJ1-6; D not certain. The CDR3 loop spans 12 amino acids. Looked up from germline, CDR1 is MNHEY and CDR2 is SVGEGT. V dropped 7 bases and J dropped 10 bases, with 11 bases sitting between them.

Comment on this clonotype: Likely a read error: the CDR3 ends without its conserved phenylalanine or tryptophan. The chain links TRBV3-1 to TRBJ2-5; no firm D call. Trimming removed 3 bases from V and 8 bases from J, with 19 bases in between. In germline, CDR1 is LGHDT, CDR2 YNNKEL (reference sequence). The CDR3 runs to 15 residues. The CDR3 loop is CASSHSHVSYDTQYY. Written as DNA, the CDR3 is TGTGCCAGCAGCCATTCCCATGTGAGCTATGACACCCAGTACTAC.

This clonotype was counted at least ten times. The chain employs TRBV19 and TRBJ1-5; D ambiguous. V was trimmed by 2 bases and J by 3 bases, leaving 11 bases between them. Germline lookup yields CDR1 LNHDA and CDR2 SQIVND (reference sequence). The CDR3 covers 15 residues. CDR3 amino acids: CASSILGNPNQPQHF. The CDR3 DNA reads as TGTGCCAGTAGTATATTGGGGAACCCCAATCAGCCCCAGCATTTT.

The rearrangement joins TRBV5-6 to TRBJ1-2; weak D call: TRBD1 (6 bases). CDR3 size: 17 residues. Germline V gene data show CDR1 as SGHDT and CDR2 as YYEEEE. The ends were cut back, 4 bases at V and 0 bases at J, with 19 bases in the middle. As DNA, the CDR3 is TGTGCCAGCAGCCCGTTGGACAGCGCCGTAGCTAACTATGGCTACACCTTC. Protein product: CASSPLDSAVANYGYTF.